Reported below is one T cell receptor (beta chain). CDR1 and CDR2 (germline): LNHDA, SQIVND (reference sequence). V lost 0 bases and J lost 0, with 6 bases in between. The CDR3 contains 15 residues. This sample stems from a study of blood T cell repertoires in COVID-19. Study details: Samples taken during acute and convalescent COVID-19 were collected in the United States, Italy and Spain.

Using immunoSEQ multiplex PCR, the repertoire was profiled, and TCRdb retains in-frame clones only, with some absent. The data contain a few hundred thousand clones, just under 90% of them singletons. The sequenced material came from PBMCs or T cells enriched from blood (not recorded which). The origin of this receptor is a woman aged 50 to 60 who had recovered from COVID-19. This chain uses TRBV19 with TRBJ1-3; no reliable D call. In DNA, the CDR3 is TGTGCCAGTAGTATAGAGGCGGTCTCTGGAAACACCATATATTTT. It translates to CASSIEAVSGNTIYF. The full variable domain, completed using reference TRBV19 and TRBJ1-3, is DGGITQSPKYLFRKEGQNVTLSCEQNLNHDAMYWYRQDPGQGLRLIYYSQIVNDFQKGDIAEGYSVSREKKESFPLTVTSAQKNPTAFYLCASSIEAVSGNTIYFGEGSWLTVV.